This T cell receptor beta chain appears in the sequencing data of a study of STAT3 mutations in large granular lymphocyte leukemia. Study information: Immunosuppressive therapy was given to more than half of T-LGLL patients.

TCRbeta libraries averaged about 43,000 productive templates per sample. Clones were read by immunoSEQ multiplex PCR, and TCRdb kept only the in-frame ones, dropping some. The sample includes 15,000 to 20,000 clones, 92% of them seen just once. With 0 bases clipped from V and 7 bases from J, the junction kept 5 bases outside the gene matches. The germline CDR1 and CDR2 sequences are ENHRY and SYGVKD. The CDR3 is made up of 15 amino acids. Study-level results: Sampling intervals varied between patients and samples. No sample exists from the first appearance of each clone. At least one immunodominant TCR beta clonotype appeared in every T-cell large granular lymphocyte leukemia patient.

As for this clone: Its antigen is still unknown.

This clonotype originated in a man aged 55 to 69 with T-cell large granular lymphocyte leukemia. Some clones in this sample may be carry-over from other donors' samples. Sequenced sample: peripheral blood mononuclear cells. The rearrangement links TRBV10-3 to TRBJ1-4, with 7 bases fitting TRBD1. The chain's CDR3 is CAISESGQQGEKLFF. The CDR3 nucleotides are TGTGCCATCAGTGAGTCGGGACAGCAAGGTGAAAAACTGTTTTTT.